What follows are 11 T cell receptor beta chains derived from one specimen sequenced in a study of T-cell reconstitution after alpha-beta-depleted transplantation in children. Library preparation (for TCRbeta) was performed with unique molecular identifiers. One entry per CDR3 protein, called by TCRdb with MiXCR from the PCR reads. Here the sample spans 90,000 to 95,000 distinct CDR3 sequences, roughly an eighth being singletons. The sequencing here drew on PBMCs from the stem cell graft donor, taken from the stem cell graft. All receptors come from a human donor who donated a stem cell graft to a child with inherited bone marrow failure.

This clonotype was seen more than once but under ten times. CDR3 residues: CASSPRGVNGEQYF. The CDR3 region has the DNA TGCGCCAGCAGCCCGCGGGGGGTAAACGGCGAGCAGTACTTC. This rearrangement joins TRBV4-1 to TRBJ2-7, with 8 bases that match TRBD2. Germline V lookup: CDR1 MGHRA, CDR2 YSYEKL. The CDR3 is 14 residues long. J was trimmed by 6 bases and V by 4 bases; bases with no gene match: 8.

This clonotype came up many times. V and J are TRBV12-3 or TRBV12-4 and TRBJ2-3, with D perhaps matching TRBD1 (5 bases). The CDR3 contains 15 residues. The germline V and J ends were trimmed by 7 bases and 1 base, with 15 bases remaining between them. For the CDR3, the DNA is TGTGCCAGCACCGACAACAGGTACCGCACAGATACGCAGTATTTT. It is translated as CASTDNRYRTDTQYF.

This clonotype was recorded at least ten times. This chain links TRBV5-1 with TRBJ2-3, with 8 positions matching TRBD2. The CDR3 is 16 amino acids. With 4 bases clipped from V and 0 bases from J, the junction kept 7 bases outside the gene matches. CDR1 and CDR2 from the germline V gene are SGHRS and YFSETQ. CDR3 DNA sequence: TGCGCCAGCAGCGCATCACTAGCGGCTAGCACAGATACGCAGTATTTT. Translating gives CASSASLAASTDTQYF.

Many counts were recorded for this clonotype. J is TRBJ2-7 and V is TRBV5-1; D may correspond to TRBD1 or TRBD2 (5 bases each). CDR3 length equals 14 residues. Germline V CDR1 and CDR2: SGHRS, YFSETQ. The V and J ends lost 4 bases and 4 bases respectively, with 15 bases between them. The chain's CDR3 is CASSGSGPEYEQYF. CDR3 in DNA: TGCGCCAGCAGCGGATCGGGACCCGAATACGAGCAGTACTTC.

In this sample, this clonotype turned up many times. The V call is TRBV12-3 or TRBV12-4, the J call TRBJ2-5; 8 bases map to TRBD2. V lost 1 base and J lost 10; bases outside the gene matches: 2. The CDR3 is 12 residues long. The CDR3 bases are TGTGCCAGCAGTTTAGGGCGGGGGGTCCAGTACTTC. Encoded protein: CASSLGRGVQYF.

This clonotype was found many times. The chain employs TRBV7-9 and TRBJ1-1; D is unclear. CDR3 size: 13 residues. Germline CDR1 reads SEHNR; CDR2 reads FQNEAQ (reference sequence). V shed 5 bases and J shed 7 bases, with 14 bases lying between them. This CDR3 is CASSVHSEFEAFF. The CDR3 DNA sequence: TGTGCCAGCAGCGTGCACAGCGAGTTTGAAGCTTTCTTT.

This clonotype was recorded at least ten times. The chain recombines TRBV7-2 with TRBJ1-4; D is ambiguous. With 3 bases removed from V and 8 bases from J, the gap between germline ends came to 19 bases. Germline CDR1 SGHTA, CDR2 FQGNSA. CDR3 size: 16 residues. The CDR3 is CASSLKHSVPREKLFF. CDR3 sequence (DNA): TGTGCCAGCAGCTTGAAACATTCGGTCCCGAGGGAAAAACTGTTTTTT.

At least ten counts were recorded for this clonotype. CDR3 loop: CASSLGRGSYEQYF. The CDR3 DNA reads as TGTGCCAGCAGTTTGGGCAGGGGGTCCTACGAGCAGTACTTC. This chain connects TRBV27 to TRBJ2-7; TRBD1 matches at 7 bases. The CDR3 loop spans 14 amino acids. Germline V gene sequence: CDR1 MNHEY, CDR2 SMNVEV (reference sequence). V lost 3 bases and J lost 1; bases outside the gene matches: 3.

The V gene is TRBV18, the J gene TRBJ2-7; D is ambiguous. The ends were cut back, 2 bases at V and 1 base at J, with 6 bases in the middle. Germline CDR1 reads KGHSH; CDR2 reads LQKENI. The CDR3 runs to 13 residues. The CDR3 spells CASSPGRSYEQYF. The DNA for the CDR3 is TGTGCCAGCTCACCAGGCAGGTCCTACGAGCAGTACTTC.

The J gene is TRBJ2-5, the V gene TRBV5-6; D is unresolved. Germline loops: CDR1 SGHDT, CDR2 YYEEEE. V lost 2 bases to trimming and J lost 4 bases, with 9 bases between them. The CDR3 spans 13 residues. CDR3 nucleotide sequence: TGTGCCAGCAGCTTCGGTGCCCGAGAGACCCAGTACTTC. It is translated as CASSFGARETQYF.

At least ten counts were recorded for this clonotype. J is TRBJ2-7 and V is TRBV20-1; 10 bases map to TRBD1. The CDR3 runs to 15 residues. The germline CDR1 and CDR2 sequences are DFQATT and SNEGSKA (reference sequence). V was pared by 3 bases and J by 7 bases, with 12 bases of the junction left unmatched. This chain's CDR3 is CSASYPGTGVQEQYF. The DNA of the CDR3 is TGCAGTGCTAGTTATCCCGGGACAGGGGTGCAGGAGCAGTACTTC.